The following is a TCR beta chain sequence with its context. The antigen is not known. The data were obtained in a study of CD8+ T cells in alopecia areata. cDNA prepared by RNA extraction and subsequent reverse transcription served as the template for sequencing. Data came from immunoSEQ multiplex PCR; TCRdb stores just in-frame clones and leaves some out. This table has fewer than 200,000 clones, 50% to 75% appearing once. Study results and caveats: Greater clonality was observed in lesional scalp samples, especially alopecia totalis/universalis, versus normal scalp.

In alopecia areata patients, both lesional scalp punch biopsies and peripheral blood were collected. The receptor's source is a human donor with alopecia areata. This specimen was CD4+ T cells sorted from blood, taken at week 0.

The CDR3 protein is CASSLPGTAYNEQFF. CDR3 in DNA: TGTGCCAGCAGCTTGCCAGGGACAGCCTACAATGAGCAGTTCTTC. The chain links TRBV5-6 to TRBJ2-1, with 7 bases aligning to TRBD1. The length of the CDR3 is 15 residues. V was pared by 1 base and J by 2 bases, with 3 bases of the junction left unmatched. Germline values: CDR1 SGHDT, CDR2 YYEEEE.